The 15 T cell receptor beta chains below come from one sample, sequenced in a study of blood T cell repertoires in COVID-19. The protocol was immunoSEQ multiplex PCR, while the TCRdb copy is restricted to in-frame clones and leaves out a portion. Here the sample spans some 350,000 clones, around 84% being singletons. The sample consisted of peripheral blood. All receptors derive from a human donor in a cohort sampled during active COVID-19.

This clone was counted a single time. The chain employs TRBV5-4 and TRBJ1-2; TRBD1 is a possible D gene (5 bases). This CDR3 is built from 13 residues. The germline V and J ends were trimmed by 4 bases and 2 bases, with 9 bases remaining between them. Germline V gene lookup returns CDR1 SGHNT and CDR2 YYREEE (reference sequence). CDR3 region: CASSPPGNYGYTF. In DNA form, the CDR3 reads TGTGCCAGCAGCCCCCCAGGGAACTATGGCTACACCTTC.

This sequence joins TRBV7-6 and TRBJ1-4, with TRBD1 matching over 9 bases. The CDR3 is 17 residues long. With V trimmed by 5 bases and J by 6 bases, 13 bases remained unmatched. Germline V CDR1 and CDR2: SGHVS, FNYEAQ. This CDR3 reads CASSPRAKQGAYEKLFF. CDR3 sequence (DNA): TGTGCCAGCAGCCCTAGAGCTAAACAGGGGGCGTATGAAAAACTGTTTTTT.

This clone showed up just a few times. This chain joins TRBV19 and TRBJ1-1, with D possibly matching TRBD1 (6 bases). Trimming took off 1 base at V and 5 bases at J, with 11 bases between the two ends. The length of the CDR3 is 14 residues. Germline V gives CDR1 LNHDA, CDR2 SQIVND (reference sequence). The chain's CDR3 is CASSIGGQPTEAFF. The CDR3 DNA sequence: TGTGCCAGTAGTATAGGTGGACAGCCGACTGAAGCTTTCTTT.

The chain joins TRBV5-1 to TRBJ1-1, with 9 bases identical to TRBD1. J lost 3 bases, V lost 2 bases, and 2 bases had no gene match. The CDR3 runs to 14 residues. The germline V gene encodes CDR1 SGHRS and CDR2 YFSETQ. The CDR3 DNA reads TGCGCCAGCAGCTTCACAGGGGGCCACACTGAAGCTTTCTTT. Translated, it gives CASSFTGGHTEAFF.

This clone appeared once. The chain carries TRBV2 and TRBJ1-6; unclear D gene. The germline V gene has CDR1 SNHLY and CDR2 FYNNEI. This CDR3 region has 13 residues. The V end was cut by 11 bases, the J end by 7 bases, with 15 bases between. CDR3 in amino acids: CAGRESQNSPLHF. Written as DNA, the CDR3 is TGTGCCGGACGGGAAAGTCAAAATTCACCCCTCCACTTT.

V usage is TRBV3-1 (or the pseudogene TRBV3-2) and J usage is TRBJ1-2, with D maybe TRBD1 (6 bases). Germline CDR1 and CDR2: LGHDT and YNNKEL (reference sequence). The CDR3 is 16 amino acids. Between the trimmed V and J ends, which lost 4 bases and 2 bases, there was a span of 17 bases. CDR3 loop: CASSPKTGGLNYGYTF. The CDR3 DNA reads as TGTGCCAGCAGCCCAAAGACAGGTGGATTAAACTATGGCTACACCTTC.

The CDR3 DNA reads as TGTGCCAGTAGTATAGTCGGGGGGCTTGGCAATGAGCAGTTCTTC. Translated, it gives CASSIVGGLGNEQFF. J is TRBJ2-1 and V is TRBV19; TRBD2 might be the D (7 bases). CDR3 length equals 15 residues. Germline V gene sequence: CDR1 LNHDA, CDR2 SQIVND (reference sequence). V dropped 1 base and J dropped 6 bases, with 13 bases sitting between them. The complete variable domain, with remaining parts taken from reference TRBV19 and TRBJ2-1, reads DGGITQSPKYLFRKEGQNVTLSCEQNLNHDAMYWYRQDPGQGLRLIYYSQIVNDFQKGDIAEGYSVSREKKESFPLTVTSAQKNPTAFYLCASSIVGGLGNEQFFGPGTRLTVL.

This clone is a singleton in its sample. The rearrangement links TRBV7-3 to TRBJ2-3; maybe TRBD2 (5 bases). Trimming pared 2 bases from V and 6 bases from J, leaving 15 bases between. The V gene's germline CDR1 is SGHTA and CDR2 FQGTGA. The CDR3 runs to 15 residues. The chain's CDR3 is CASSLSPGMGDTQYF. The CDR3 DNA reads TGTGCCAGCAGCTTATCGCCCGGGATGGGCGATACGCAGTATTTT.

The chain links TRBV7-3 to TRBJ2-6, with D possibly being TRBD1 (5 bases). The V gene lost 1 base and the J gene lost 1 base, with 14 bases spanning the gap. The CDR3 extends over 18 amino acids. Looked up from germline, CDR1 is SGHTA and CDR2 is FQGTGA. Here the CDR3 reads CASSLMSAGSSGANVLTF. As DNA, the CDR3 is TGTGCCAGCAGCTTAATGTCGGCAGGGTCTTCTGGGGCCAACGTCCTGACTTTC.

The chain joins TRBV30 to TRBJ1-3, with no clear D. Trimming removed 0 bases from V and 2 bases from J, with 14 bases in between. The germline gives CDR1 GTSNPN, CDR2 SVGIG (reference sequence). The CDR3 runs to 16 residues. CDR3 region: CAWSVSHDTTGNTIYF. The CDR3 nucleotides are TGTGCCTGGAGTGTATCCCACGATACTACTGGAAACACCATATATTTT.

This chain links TRBV5-8 with TRBJ2-1; 10 bases agree with TRBD2. Germline CDR1 reads SGHTS; CDR2 reads YDEGEE. The V segment lost 0 bases and the J segment 5 bases; nucleotides outside the gene matches: 2. The CDR3 contains 15 residues. CDR3 in amino acids: CASSLALAGDNEQFF. The CDR3 coding sequence is TGTGCCAGCAGCTTGGCGCTAGCGGGAGACAATGAGCAGTTCTTC.

This sequence joins TRBV12-3 or TRBV12-4 and TRBJ2-2; D remains unclear. The CDR3 sequence is 11 residues long. Trimming removed 7 bases from V and 7 bases from J, with 7 bases in between. The CDR3 sequence: CASTEDGELFF. The CDR3 DNA is TGTGCCAGCACCGAGGACGGGGAGCTGTTTTTT.

The chain is built from TRBV5-1 and TRBJ2-7, with 9 bases fitting TRBD2. The germline V gene encodes CDR1 SGHRS and CDR2 YFSETQ. Losses at the gene ends were 3 bases for V and 2 bases for J; bases not matched to a gene: 9. CDR3 size: 16 residues. CDR3 region: CASSSTSGGLTYEQYF. The CDR3, as DNA: TGCGCCAGCAGCTCGACTAGCGGAGGGTTAACCTACGAGCAGTACTTC.

The V gene is TRBV3-1 (or the pseudogene TRBV3-2), the J gene TRBJ2-7, with 11 nucleotides matching TRBD2. Germline assignment: CDR1 LGHDT and CDR2 YNNKEL (reference sequence). The CDR3 is 17 amino acids. V was pared by 2 bases and J by 6 bases, with 12 bases of the junction left unmatched. The CDR3 region has the DNA TGTGCCAGCAGCCAATCGCTTAGCGGGAGGGACTTGGGCGAGCAGTACTTC. Protein product: CASSQSLSGRDLGEQYF.

CDR3 DNA: TGTGCCTGGAGTATTCCAGGGGTCCCCTCCTCTGGGGCCAACGTCCTGACTTTC. Amino acid sequence: CAWSIPGVPSSGANVLTF. The rearrangement joins TRBV30 to TRBJ2-6, with D perhaps matching TRBD1 (6 bases). Trimming stripped 2 bases from V and 0 bases from J, with 17 bases between. The CDR3 extends over 18 amino acids. Germline V gives CDR1 GTSNPN, CDR2 SVGIG (reference sequence).